This entry lists 8 T cell receptor beta chains sequenced from one sample in a study of vaccination effects on CD4 cells after COVID-19. For these TCRs, the target antigens are not known. Libraries were prepared by immunoSEQ multiplex PCR; TCRdb keeps only in-frame clonotypes and omits some of them. The top ten clones hold roughly 1.6% of a sample with about 33,000 clones, approximately 82% of them seen once. Antigen-specific CD4+ T cells expanded by the ViraFEST assay with viral peptide pools were then sequenced. CD4+ T cell isolation took place after about 11 days of culture. As their vaccination, participants received two doses of either BNT162b2 or mRNA-1273. This material consisted of CD4+ T cells from PBMCs cultured with HCoV-NL63 spike peptides, taken after COVID-19 vaccination. Every receptor here comes from a human donor who received a COVID-19 vaccine. Some clones in this sample may be carry-over from other donors' samples.

The chain has TRBV11-2 and TRBJ2-5, with D perhaps TRBD2 (7 bases). The CDR3 is 15 amino acids. Looked up from germline, CDR1 is SGHAT and CDR2 is FQNNGV. Trimming took off 1 base at V and 4 bases at J, with 13 bases between the two ends. CDR3 bases: TGTGCCAGCAGCTTAGTCCGGGGGGCCCGAGAGACCCAGTACTTC. Its protein is CASSLVRGARETQYF. Full variable domain (missing parts from reference TRBV11-2 and TRBJ2-5): EAGVAQSPRYKIIEKRQSVAFWCNPISGHATLYWYQQILGQGPKLLIQFQNNGVVDDSQLPKDRFSAERLKGVDSTLKIQPAKLEDSAVYLCASSLVRGARETQYFGPGTRLLVL.

The chain combines TRBV7-8 with TRBJ2-7; no firm D call. The CDR3 loop spans 13 amino acids. The V end was cut by 1 base, the J end by 3 bases, with 7 bases between. The germline CDR1 and CDR2 sequences are SGHVS and FQNEAQ. The chain's CDR3 is CASSLVGNYEQYV. The CDR3 coding sequence is TGTGCCAGCAGCTTAGTCGGAAACTACGAGCAGTACGTC.

The V gene is TRBV7-2, the J gene TRBJ2-3; the match to TRBD2 covers 9 bases. CDR3 length equals 17 residues. V dropped 2 bases and J dropped 0; count of bases not matched to a gene: 6. CDR1 is SGHTA and CDR2 is FQGNSA in the germline V gene. The CDR3 bases are TGTGCCAGCAGCTTAAGGGCGGGAGGGTTTAGCACAGATACGCAGTATTTT. Translating gives CASSLRAGGFSTDTQYF.

This sequence joins TRBV10-3 and TRBJ1-1; 7 bases are a match to TRBD1. V trimming: 0 bases; J trimming: 3 bases; junction bases outside the gene matches: 7. The CDR3 contains 16 residues. The germline gives CDR1 ENHRY, CDR2 SYGVKD. The CDR3 region is CAISESRGLMDTEAFF. For the CDR3, the DNA is TGTGCCATCAGTGAGTCTAGGGGGCTGATGGACACTGAAGCTTTCTTT.

V usage is TRBV5-1 and J usage is TRBJ2-5; D gene unclear. Germline values: CDR1 SGHRS, CDR2 YFSETQ. This CDR3 spans 13 amino acids. Trimming removed 3 bases at V and 2 bases at J, with 8 bases between. The CDR3 spells CASSSGFQETQYF. The CDR3, as DNA: TGCGCCAGCAGCTCCGGGTTTCAAGAGACCCAGTACTTC.

In this sample, this clone turned up a few times. V usage is TRBV7-9 and J usage is TRBJ2-3; D is ambiguous. The CDR3 runs to 12 residues. CDR1 SEHNR and CDR2 FQNEAQ come from the germline V gene (reference sequence). With 3 bases removed from V and 2 bases from J, the gap between germline ends came to 3 bases. The CDR3 DNA is TGTGCCAGCAGCTTGTCCACAGATACGCAGTATTTT. This sequence encodes CASSLSTDTQYF.

The chain uses TRBV7-8 and TRBJ1-6; tentatively, D is TRBD1 (5 bases). Trimming left V 5 bases short and J 4 bases short, with 18 bases between. The CDR3 spans 17 residues. CDR1 is SGHVS, CDR2 FQNEAQ, per germline. CDR3 DNA sequence: TGTGCCAGCAGCCCCGCCCCGTGGGGGGGTTATAATTCACCCCTCCACTTT. It specifies CASSPAPWGGYNSPLHF.

The chain recombines TRBV6-4 with TRBJ2-3; unclear D gene. The V gene lost 6 bases and the J gene lost 2 bases, with 24 bases spanning the gap. Germline lookup yields CDR1 MRHNA and CDR2 SNTAGT. The CDR3 sequence is 18 residues long. CDR3 bases: TGTGCCAGCAGCGCTTTTCCTCCCTCTCTGGCGTCCACAGATACGCAGTATTTT. Its protein is CASSAFPPSLASTDTQYF.